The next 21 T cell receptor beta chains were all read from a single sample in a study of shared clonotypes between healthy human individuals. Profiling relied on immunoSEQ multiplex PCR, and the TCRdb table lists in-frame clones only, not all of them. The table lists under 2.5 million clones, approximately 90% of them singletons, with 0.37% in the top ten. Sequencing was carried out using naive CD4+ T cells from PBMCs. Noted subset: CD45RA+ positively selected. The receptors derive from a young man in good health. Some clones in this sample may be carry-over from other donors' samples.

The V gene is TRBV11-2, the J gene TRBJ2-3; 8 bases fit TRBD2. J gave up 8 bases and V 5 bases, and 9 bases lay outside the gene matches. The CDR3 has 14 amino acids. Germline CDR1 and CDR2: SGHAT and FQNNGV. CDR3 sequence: CASSPLSGGVTQYF. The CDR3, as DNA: TGTGCCAGCAGCCCCTTGTCGGGAGGGGTTACGCAGTATTTT.

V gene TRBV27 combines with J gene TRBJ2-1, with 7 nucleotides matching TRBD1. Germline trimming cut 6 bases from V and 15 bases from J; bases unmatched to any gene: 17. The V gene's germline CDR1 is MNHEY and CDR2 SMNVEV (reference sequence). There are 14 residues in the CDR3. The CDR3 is CASRSDRARPKRFF. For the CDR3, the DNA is TGTGCCAGCAGATCCGACAGGGCCCGCCCTAAGCGGTTCTTC.

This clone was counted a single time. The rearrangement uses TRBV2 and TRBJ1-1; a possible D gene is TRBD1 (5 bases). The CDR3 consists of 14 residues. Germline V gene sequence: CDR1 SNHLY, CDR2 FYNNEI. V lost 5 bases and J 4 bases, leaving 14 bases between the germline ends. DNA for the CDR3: TGTGCCAGCAGTTTCTCCAGGGAGACCACTGAAGCTTTCTTT. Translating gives CASSFSRETTEAFF. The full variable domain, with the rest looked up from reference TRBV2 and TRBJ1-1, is EPEVTQTPSHQVTQMGQEVILRCVPISNHLYFYWYRQILGQKVEFLVSFYNNEISEKSEIFDDQFSVERPDGSNFTLKIRSTKLEDSAMYFCASSFSRETTEAFFGQGTRLTVV.

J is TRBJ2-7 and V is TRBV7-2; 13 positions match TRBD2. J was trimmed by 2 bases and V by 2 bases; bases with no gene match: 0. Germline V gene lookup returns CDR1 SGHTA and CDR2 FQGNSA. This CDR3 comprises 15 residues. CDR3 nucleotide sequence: TGTGCCAGCAGCTTAACTAGCGGGAGGGCCTACGAGCAGTACTTC. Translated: CASSLTSGRAYEQYF. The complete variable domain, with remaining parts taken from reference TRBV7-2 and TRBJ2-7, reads GAGVSQSPSNKVTEKGKDVELRCDPISGHTALYWYRQSLGQGLEFLIYFQGNSAPDKSGLPSDRFSAERTGGSVSTLTIQRTQQEDSAVYLCASSLTSGRAYEQYFGPGTRLTVT.

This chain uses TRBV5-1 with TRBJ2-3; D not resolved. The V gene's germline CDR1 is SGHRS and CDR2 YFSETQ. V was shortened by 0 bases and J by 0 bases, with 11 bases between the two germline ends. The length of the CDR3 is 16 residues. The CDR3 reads CASSLGTAESTDTQYF. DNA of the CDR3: TGCGCCAGCAGCTTGGGGACGGCGGAAAGCACAGATACGCAGTATTTT.

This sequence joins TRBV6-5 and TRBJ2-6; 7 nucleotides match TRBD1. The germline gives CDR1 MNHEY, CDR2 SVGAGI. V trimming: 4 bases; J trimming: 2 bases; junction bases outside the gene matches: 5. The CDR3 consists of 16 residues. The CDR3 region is CASSFQGVAGANVLTF. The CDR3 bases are TGTGCCAGCAGTTTCCAGGGGGTAGCTGGGGCCAACGTCCTGACTTTC.

Here the CDR3 DNA reads TGCGCCAGCAGCTTGGTGCCCGAGAGCAAGGAGACCCAGTACTTC. Its protein product is CASSLVPESKETQYF. The gene calls are TRBV5-1 and TRBJ2-5; no reliable D call. The V end lost 0 bases, the J end lost 5 bases, and 14 bases lay between the germline ends. Germline V gives CDR1 SGHRS, CDR2 YFSETQ. The CDR3 loop spans 15 amino acids.

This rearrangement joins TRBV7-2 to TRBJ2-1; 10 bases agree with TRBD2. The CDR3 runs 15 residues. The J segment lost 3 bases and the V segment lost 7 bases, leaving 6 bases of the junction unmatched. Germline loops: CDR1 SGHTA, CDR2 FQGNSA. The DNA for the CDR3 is TGTGCCAGCACTTACCCTAGCGGGGGCTACAATGAGCAGTTCTTC. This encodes CASTYPSGGYNEQFF.

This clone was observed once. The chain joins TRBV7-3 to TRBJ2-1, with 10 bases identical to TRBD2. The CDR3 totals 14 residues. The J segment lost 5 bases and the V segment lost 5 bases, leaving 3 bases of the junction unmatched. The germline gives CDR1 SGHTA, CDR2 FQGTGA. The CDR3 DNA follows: TGTGCCAGCAGCAAGAGCGGGGGGGACAATGAGCAGTTCTTC. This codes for CASSKSGGDNEQFF.

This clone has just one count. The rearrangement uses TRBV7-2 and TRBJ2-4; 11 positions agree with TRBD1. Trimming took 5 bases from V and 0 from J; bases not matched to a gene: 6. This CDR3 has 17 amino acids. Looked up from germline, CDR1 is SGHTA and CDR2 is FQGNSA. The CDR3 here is CASSRAGTGGAKNIQYF. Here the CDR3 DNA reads TGTGCCAGCAGCCGAGCCGGGACAGGGGGAGCCAAAAACATTCAGTACTTC. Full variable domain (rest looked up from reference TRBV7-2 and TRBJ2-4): GAGVSQSPSNKVTEKGKDVELRCDPISGHTALYWYRQSLGQGLEFLIYFQGNSAPDKSGLPSDRFSAERTGGSVSTLTIQRTQQEDSAVYLCASSRAGTGGAKNIQYFGAGTRLSVL.

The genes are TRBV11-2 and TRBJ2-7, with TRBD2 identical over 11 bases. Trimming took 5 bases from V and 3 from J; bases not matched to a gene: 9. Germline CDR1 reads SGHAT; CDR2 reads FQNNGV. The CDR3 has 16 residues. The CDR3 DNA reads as TGTGCCAGCAGCCTCTCCCTACTAGCGGGAGTCTACGAGCAGTACTTC. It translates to CASSLSLLAGVYEQYF. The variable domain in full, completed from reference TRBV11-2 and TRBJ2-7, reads EAGVAQSPRYKIIEKRQSVAFWCNPISGHATLYWYQQILGQGPKLLIQFQNNGVVDDSQLPKDRFSAERLKGVDSTLKIQPAKLEDSAVYLCASSLSLLAGVYEQYFGPGTRLTVT.

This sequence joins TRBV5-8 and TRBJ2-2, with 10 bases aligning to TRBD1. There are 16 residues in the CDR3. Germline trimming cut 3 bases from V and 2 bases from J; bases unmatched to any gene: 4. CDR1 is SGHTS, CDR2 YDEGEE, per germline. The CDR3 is CASSYRDRGNTGELFF. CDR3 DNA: TGTGCCAGCAGCTACCGGGACAGGGGTAACACCGGGGAGCTGTTTTTT.

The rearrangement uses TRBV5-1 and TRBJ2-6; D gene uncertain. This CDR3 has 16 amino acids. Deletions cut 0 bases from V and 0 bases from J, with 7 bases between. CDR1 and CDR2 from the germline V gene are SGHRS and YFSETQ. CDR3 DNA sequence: TGCGCCAGCAGCTTGGTACAGAGCTCTGGGGCCAACGTCCTGACTTTC. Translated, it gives CASSLVQSSGANVLTF.

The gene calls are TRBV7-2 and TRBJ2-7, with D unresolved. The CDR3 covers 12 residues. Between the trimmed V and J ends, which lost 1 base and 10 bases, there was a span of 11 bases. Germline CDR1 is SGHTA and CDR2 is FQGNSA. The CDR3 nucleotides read TGTGCCAGCAGCTTAGTCGGTCTCCTTCAGTACTTC. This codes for CASSLVGLLQYF.

The CDR3, as DNA: TGTGCCAGCTCACCACCGGCCATAAGGAACGAGCAGTACTTC. Its protein is CASSPPAIRNEQYF. This chain connects TRBV18 to TRBJ2-7; D uncertain. Germline CDR1 and CDR2: KGHSH and LQKENI. This CDR3 region has 14 residues. Trimming left V 0 bases short and J 5 bases short, with 11 bases between.

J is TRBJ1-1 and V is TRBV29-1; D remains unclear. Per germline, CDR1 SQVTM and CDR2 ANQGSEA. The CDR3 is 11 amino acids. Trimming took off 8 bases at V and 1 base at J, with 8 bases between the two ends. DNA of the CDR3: TGCAGCACCAACAAGAACACTGAAGCTTTCTTT. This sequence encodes CSTNKNTEAFF.

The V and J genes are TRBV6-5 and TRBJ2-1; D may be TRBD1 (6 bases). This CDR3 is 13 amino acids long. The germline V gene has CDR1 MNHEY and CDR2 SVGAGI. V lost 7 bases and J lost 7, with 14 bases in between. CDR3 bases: TGTGCCAGCAAGGGTAGGGGGTGGAATGAGCAGTTCTTC. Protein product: CASKGRGWNEQFF.

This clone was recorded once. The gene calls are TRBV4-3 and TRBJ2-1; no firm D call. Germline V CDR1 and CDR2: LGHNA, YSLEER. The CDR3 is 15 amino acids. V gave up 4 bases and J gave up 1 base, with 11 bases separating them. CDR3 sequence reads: CASSREARSYNEQFF. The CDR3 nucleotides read TGCGCCAGCAGCCGCGAAGCGCGGTCCTACAATGAGCAGTTCTTC.

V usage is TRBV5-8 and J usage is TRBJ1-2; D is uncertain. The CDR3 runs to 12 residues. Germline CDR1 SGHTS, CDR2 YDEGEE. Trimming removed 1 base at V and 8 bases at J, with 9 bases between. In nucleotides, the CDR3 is TGTGCCAGCAGCTTGCTTCTTAGGGGCTACACCTTC. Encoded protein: CASSLLLRGYTF.

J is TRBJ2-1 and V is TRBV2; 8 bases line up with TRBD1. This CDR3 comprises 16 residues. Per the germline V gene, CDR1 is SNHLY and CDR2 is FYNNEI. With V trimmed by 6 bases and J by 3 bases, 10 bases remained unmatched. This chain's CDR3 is CASREPGQGFYNEQFF. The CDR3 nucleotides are TGTGCCAGCAGGGAGCCTGGACAGGGCTTCTACAATGAGCAGTTCTTC.

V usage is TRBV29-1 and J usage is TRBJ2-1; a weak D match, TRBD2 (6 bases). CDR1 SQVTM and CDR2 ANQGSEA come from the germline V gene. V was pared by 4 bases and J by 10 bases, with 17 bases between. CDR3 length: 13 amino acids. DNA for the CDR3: TGCAGCGTTGGCGGCAGGGCCCGGGGGGAGCAGTTCTTC. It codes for CSVGGRARGEQFF.